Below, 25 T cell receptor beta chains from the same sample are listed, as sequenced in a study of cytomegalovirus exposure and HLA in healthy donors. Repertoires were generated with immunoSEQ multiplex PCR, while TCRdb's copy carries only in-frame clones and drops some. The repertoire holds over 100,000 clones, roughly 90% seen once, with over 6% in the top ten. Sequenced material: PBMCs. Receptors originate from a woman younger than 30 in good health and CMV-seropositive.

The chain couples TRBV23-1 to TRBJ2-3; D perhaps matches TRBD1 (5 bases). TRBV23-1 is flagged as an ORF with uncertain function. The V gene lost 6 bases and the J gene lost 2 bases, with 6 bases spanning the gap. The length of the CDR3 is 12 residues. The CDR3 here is CASRGHTDTQYF. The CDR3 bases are TGCGCCAGCAGAGGACACACAGATACGCAGTATTTT.

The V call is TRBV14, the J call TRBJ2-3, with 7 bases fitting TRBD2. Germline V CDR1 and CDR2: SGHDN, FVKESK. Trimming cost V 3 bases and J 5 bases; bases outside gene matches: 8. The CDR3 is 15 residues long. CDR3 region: CASSHSAGYKDTQYF. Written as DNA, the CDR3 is TGTGCCAGCAGCCACTCAGCGGGATATAAAGATACGCAGTATTTT.

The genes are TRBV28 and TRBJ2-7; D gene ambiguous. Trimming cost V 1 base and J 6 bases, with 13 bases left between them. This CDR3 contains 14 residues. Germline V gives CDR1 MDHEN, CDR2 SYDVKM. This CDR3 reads CASSLFYPGSEQYF. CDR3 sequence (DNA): TGTGCCAGCAGTTTATTTTATCCTGGCAGCGAGCAGTACTTC.

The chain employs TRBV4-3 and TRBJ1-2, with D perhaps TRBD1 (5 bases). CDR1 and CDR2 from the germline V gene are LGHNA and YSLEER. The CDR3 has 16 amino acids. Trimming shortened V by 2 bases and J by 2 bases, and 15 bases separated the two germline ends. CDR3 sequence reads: CASSQTPGGSNYGYTF. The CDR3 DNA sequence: TGCGCCAGCAGCCAAACCCCCGGGGGGTCGAACTATGGCTACACCTTC.

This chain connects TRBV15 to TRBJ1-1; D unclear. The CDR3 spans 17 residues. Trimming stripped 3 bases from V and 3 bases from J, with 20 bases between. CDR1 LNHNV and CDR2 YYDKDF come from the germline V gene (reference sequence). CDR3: CATSSQRSGRADTEAFF. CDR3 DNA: TGTGCCACCAGCAGTCAAAGGAGTGGGAGGGCGGACACTGAAGCTTTCTTT.

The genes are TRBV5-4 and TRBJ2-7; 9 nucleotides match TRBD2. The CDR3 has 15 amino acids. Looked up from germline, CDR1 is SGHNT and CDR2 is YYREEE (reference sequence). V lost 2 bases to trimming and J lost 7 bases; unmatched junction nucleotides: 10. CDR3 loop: CASSFGVAGVGEQYF. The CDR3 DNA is TGTGCCAGCAGCTTTGGAGTAGCGGGAGTGGGTGAGCAGTACTTC.

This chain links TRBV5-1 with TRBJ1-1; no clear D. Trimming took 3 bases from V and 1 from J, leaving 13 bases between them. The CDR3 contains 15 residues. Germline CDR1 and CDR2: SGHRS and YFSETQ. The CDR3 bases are TGCGCCAGCAGCTCCGCCGTTACACGGAACACTGAAGCTTTCTTT. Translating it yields CASSSAVTRNTEAFF.

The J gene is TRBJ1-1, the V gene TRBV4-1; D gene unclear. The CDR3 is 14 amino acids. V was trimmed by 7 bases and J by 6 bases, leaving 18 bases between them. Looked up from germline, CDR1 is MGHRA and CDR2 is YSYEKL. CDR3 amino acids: CASMVSEGGAEAFF. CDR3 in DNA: TGCGCCAGCATGGTTTCTGAGGGTGGGGCTGAAGCTTTCTTT.

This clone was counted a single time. This CDR3 is CASSSLAGGPKDTQYF. The CDR3 nucleotides read TGTGCCAGCAGCTCTCTAGCGGGAGGGCCTAAAGATACGCAGTATTTT. The chain couples TRBV11-2 to TRBJ2-3, with 12 bases identical to TRBD2. This CDR3 comprises 16 residues. V lost 4 bases, J lost 5 bases, and 7 bases stayed unmatched. CDR1 and CDR2 (germline): SGHAT, FQNNGV.

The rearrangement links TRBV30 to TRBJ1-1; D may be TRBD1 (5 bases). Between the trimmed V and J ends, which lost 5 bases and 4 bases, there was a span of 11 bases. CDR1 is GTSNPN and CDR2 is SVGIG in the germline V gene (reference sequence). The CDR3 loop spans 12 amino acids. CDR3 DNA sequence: TGTGCCTGGGAATGGGGGGGCACTGAAGCTTTCTTT. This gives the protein CAWEWGGTEAFF.

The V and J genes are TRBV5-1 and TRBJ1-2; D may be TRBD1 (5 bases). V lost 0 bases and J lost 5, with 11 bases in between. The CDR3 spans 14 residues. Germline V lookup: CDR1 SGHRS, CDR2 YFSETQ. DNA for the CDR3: TGCGCCAGCAGCTTGGCGGGTCGGGGGTATGGCTACACCTTC. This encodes CASSLAGRGYGYTF.

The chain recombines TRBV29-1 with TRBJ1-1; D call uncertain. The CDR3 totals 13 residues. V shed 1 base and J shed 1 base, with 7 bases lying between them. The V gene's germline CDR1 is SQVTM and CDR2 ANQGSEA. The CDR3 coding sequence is TGCAGCGTTGAAGGACTGAAGAACACTGAAGCTTTCTTT. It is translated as CSVEGLKNTEAFF. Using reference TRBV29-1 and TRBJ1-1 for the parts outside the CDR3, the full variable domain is SAVISQKPSRDICQRGTSLTIQCQVDSQVTMMFWYRQQPGQSLTLIATANQGSEATYESGFVIDKFPISRPNLTFSTLTVSNMSPEDSSIYLCSVEGLKNTEAFFGQGTRLTVV.

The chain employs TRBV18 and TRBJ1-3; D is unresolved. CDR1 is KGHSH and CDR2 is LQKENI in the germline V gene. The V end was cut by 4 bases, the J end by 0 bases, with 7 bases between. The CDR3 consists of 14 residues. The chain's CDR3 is CASSLRDSGNTIYF. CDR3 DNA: TGTGCCAGCTCACTCCGGGACTCTGGAAACACCATATATTTT.

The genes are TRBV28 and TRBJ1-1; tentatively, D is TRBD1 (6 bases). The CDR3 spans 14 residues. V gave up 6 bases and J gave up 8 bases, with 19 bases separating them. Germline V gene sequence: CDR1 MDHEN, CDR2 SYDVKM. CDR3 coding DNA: TGTGCCAGCAGCAGCCCACAGGGAAGAGAAGAAGCTTTCTTT. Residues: CASSSPQGREEAFF.

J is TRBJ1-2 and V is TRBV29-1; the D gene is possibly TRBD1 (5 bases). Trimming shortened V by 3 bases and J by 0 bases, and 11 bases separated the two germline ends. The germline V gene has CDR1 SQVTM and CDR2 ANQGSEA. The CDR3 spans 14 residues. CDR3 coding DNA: TGCAGCGTTGATTGGGACTTAGCTAACTATGGCTACACCTTC. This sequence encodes CSVDWDLANYGYTF.

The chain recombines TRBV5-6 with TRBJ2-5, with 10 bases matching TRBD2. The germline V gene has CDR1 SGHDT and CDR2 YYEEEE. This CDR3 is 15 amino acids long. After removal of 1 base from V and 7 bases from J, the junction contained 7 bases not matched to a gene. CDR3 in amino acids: CASSLSGREKGTQYF. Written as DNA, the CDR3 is TGTGCCAGCAGCTTGAGCGGGAGGGAGAAAGGGACCCAGTACTTC. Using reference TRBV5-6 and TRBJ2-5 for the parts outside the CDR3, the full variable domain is DAGVTQSPTHLIKTRGQQVTLRCSPKSGHDTVSWYQQALGQGPQFIFQYYEEEERQRGNFPDRFSGHQFPNYSSELNVNALLLGDSALYLCASSLSGREKGTQYFGPGTRLLVL.

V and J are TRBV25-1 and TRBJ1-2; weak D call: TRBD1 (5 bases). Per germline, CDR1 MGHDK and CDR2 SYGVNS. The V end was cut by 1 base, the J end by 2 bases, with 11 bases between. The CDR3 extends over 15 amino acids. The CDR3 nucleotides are TGTGCCAGCAGTGAATCCGGGACTCCGAACTATGGCTACACCTTC. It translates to CASSESGTPNYGYTF.

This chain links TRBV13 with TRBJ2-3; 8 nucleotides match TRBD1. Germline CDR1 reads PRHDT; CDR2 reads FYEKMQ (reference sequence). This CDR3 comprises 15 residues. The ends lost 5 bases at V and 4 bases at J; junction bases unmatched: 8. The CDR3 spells CASSPGQGWADTQYF. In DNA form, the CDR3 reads TGTGCCAGCAGCCCCGGACAGGGATGGGCAGATACGCAGTATTTT.

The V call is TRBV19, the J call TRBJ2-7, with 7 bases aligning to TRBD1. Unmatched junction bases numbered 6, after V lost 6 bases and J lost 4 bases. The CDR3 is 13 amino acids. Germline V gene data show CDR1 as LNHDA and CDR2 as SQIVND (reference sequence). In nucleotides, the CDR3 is TGTGCCAGTAGCTCCGGACAGGTTTACGAGCAGTACTTC. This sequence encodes CASSSGQVYEQYF.

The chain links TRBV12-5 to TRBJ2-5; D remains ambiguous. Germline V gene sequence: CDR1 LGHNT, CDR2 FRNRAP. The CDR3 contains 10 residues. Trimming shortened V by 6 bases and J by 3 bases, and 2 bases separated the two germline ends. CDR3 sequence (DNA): TGTGCTAGTGGCGAAGAGACCCAGTACTTC. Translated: CASGEETQYF.

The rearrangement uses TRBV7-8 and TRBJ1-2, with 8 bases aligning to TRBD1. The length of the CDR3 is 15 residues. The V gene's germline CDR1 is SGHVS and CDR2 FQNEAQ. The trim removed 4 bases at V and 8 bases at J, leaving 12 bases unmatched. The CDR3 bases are TGTGCCAGCAGCTCCAAGGACAGGGCCGTAGGGGGCTACACCTTC. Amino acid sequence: CASSSKDRAVGGYTF.

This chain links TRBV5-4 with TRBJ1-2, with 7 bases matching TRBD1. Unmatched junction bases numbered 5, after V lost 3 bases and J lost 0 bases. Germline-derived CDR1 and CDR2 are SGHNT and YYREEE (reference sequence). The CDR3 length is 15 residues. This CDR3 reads CASSSTTGANYGYTF. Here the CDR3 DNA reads TGTGCCAGCAGCTCGACAACAGGGGCTAACTATGGCTACACCTTC.

The CDR3 spells CASSPGGGNSPLHF. The CDR3 bases are TGTGCCAGCAGTCCTGGGGGGGGGAACTCACCCCTCCACTTT. The chain has TRBV6-5 and TRBJ1-6; weak D call: TRBD1 (5 bases). V gave up 5 bases and J gave up 10 bases, with 15 bases separating them. The germline gives CDR1 MNHEY, CDR2 SVGAGI. This CDR3 is built from 14 residues.

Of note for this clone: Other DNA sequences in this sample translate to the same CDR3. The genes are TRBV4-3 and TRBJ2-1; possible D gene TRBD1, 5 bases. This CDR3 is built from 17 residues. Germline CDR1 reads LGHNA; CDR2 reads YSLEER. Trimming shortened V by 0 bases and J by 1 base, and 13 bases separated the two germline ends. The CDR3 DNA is TGCGCCAGCAGCCAAGATTGGGGAAGGGGTTCCTACAATGAGCAGTTCTTC. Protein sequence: CASSQDWGRGSYNEQFF.

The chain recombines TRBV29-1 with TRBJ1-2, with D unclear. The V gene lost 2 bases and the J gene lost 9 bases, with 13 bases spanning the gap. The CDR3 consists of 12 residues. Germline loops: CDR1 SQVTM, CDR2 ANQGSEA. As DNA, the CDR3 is TGCAGCGTTGAATACGAGCGTGGTAGCTACACCTTC. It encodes CSVEYERGSYTF.